The 19 T cell receptor beta chains reported below all come from one sample, sequenced in a study of cytomegalovirus exposure and HLA in healthy donors. PCR primers comprised 60 Vbeta and 13 Jbeta primers. Sequencing was performed with immunoSEQ multiplex PCR; in TCRdb, only in-frame clones are kept and a portion is missing. Altogether 100,000 to 150,000 clones are present, around four fifths being singletons, with the ten largest covering approximately 3.8%. Source material: PBMCs. The receptors originated from a woman in her thirties or forties in good health and CMV-seropositive.

This sequence joins TRBV6-5 and TRBJ2-7, with D perhaps matching TRBD2 (6 bases). CDR1 MNHEY and CDR2 SVGAGI come from the germline V gene. The CDR3 length is 12 residues. Trimming removed 5 bases from V and 5 bases from J, with 10 bases in between. CDR3 in DNA: TGTGCCAGCAGTCGAGGGAGGCACGAGCAGTACTTC. Protein: CASSRGRHEQYF.

V gene TRBV19 combines with J gene TRBJ2-7; TRBD2 matches 12 bases. The CDR3 is made up of 15 amino acids. In germline, CDR1 is LNHDA, CDR2 SQIVND (reference sequence). V shed 7 bases, J shed 0 bases, and the junction held 4 bases outside the gene matches. CDR3 sequence reads: CASTLTSGSSYEQYF. CDR3 in DNA: TGTGCCAGTACCTTGACTAGCGGGAGCTCCTACGAGCAGTACTTC.

The rearrangement joins TRBV10-2 to TRBJ2-7, with 13 bases aligning to TRBD2. The CDR3 runs 15 residues. J gave up 5 bases and V 3 bases, and 4 bases lay outside the gene matches. Per germline, CDR1 WSHSY and CDR2 SAAADI. CDR3 region: CASSELAGGPDEQYF. The CDR3 DNA reads as TGCGCCAGCAGTGAACTAGCGGGAGGGCCAGACGAGCAGTACTTC.

DNA of the CDR3: TGTGCCAGCAGTTCCACCGGGGGAAGCTCCTACGAGCAGTACTTC. It encodes CASSSTGGSSYEQYF. V usage is TRBV28 and J usage is TRBJ2-7, with D perhaps matching TRBD2 (6 bases). V was trimmed by 4 bases and J by 0 bases, leaving 13 bases between them. Germline assignment: CDR1 MDHEN and CDR2 SYDVKM. The CDR3 contains 15 residues.

This chain connects TRBV5-6 to TRBJ2-2; D is undetermined. V was pared by 4 bases and J by 3 bases, with 4 bases between. The CDR3 contains 12 residues. In germline, CDR1 is SGHDT, CDR2 YYEEEE. CDR3 in DNA: TGTGCCAGCAGCGAGGACACCGGGGAGCTGTTTTTT. This sequence encodes CASSEDTGELFF. Based on the CDR3 plus reference TRBV5-6 and TRBJ2-2, the full variable domain is DAGVTQSPTHLIKTRGQQVTLRCSPKSGHDTVSWYQQALGQGPQFIFQYYEEEERQRGNFPDRFSGHQFPNYSSELNVNALLLGDSALYLCASSEDTGELFFGEGSRLTVL.

The J gene is TRBJ2-5, the V gene TRBV7-2, with D maybe TRBD2 (5 bases). CDR1 and CDR2 from the germline V gene are SGHTA and FQGNSA. V shed 2 bases and J shed 4 bases, with 8 bases lying between them. The length of the CDR3 is 13 residues. CDR3 region: CASSLSRVETQYF. CDR3 DNA sequence: TGTGCCAGCAGCTTATCGAGGGTAGAGACCCAGTACTTC.

The CDR3 sequence is CASSLRYKVLSSYNEQFF. The CDR3 nucleotides read TGTGCCAGCAGCTTACGTTATAAAGTCCTGAGCTCCTACAATGAGCAGTTCTTC. The chain employs TRBV13 and TRBJ2-1, with D unclear. With 2 bases removed from V and 0 bases from J, the gap between germline ends came to 17 bases. The germline V gene encodes CDR1 PRHDT and CDR2 FYEKMQ (reference sequence). CDR3 size: 18 residues.

The chain uses TRBV6-1 and TRBJ1-5, with D tentatively TRBD1 (5 bases). Trimming shortened V by 2 bases and J by 5 bases, and 10 bases separated the two germline ends. The germline V gene has CDR1 MNHNS and CDR2 SASEGT. The CDR3 sequence is 14 residues long. DNA for the CDR3: TGTGCCAGCAGTGAACAGGGACTTCATCAGCCCCAGCATTTT. It specifies CASSEQGLHQPQHF.

The J gene is TRBJ2-7, the V gene TRBV6-5; 7 bases fit TRBD2. Germline V gene data show CDR1 as MNHEY and CDR2 as SVGAGI. CDR3 length equals 15 residues. Losses at the gene ends were 0 bases for V and 5 bases for J; bases not matched to a gene: 7. The CDR3 coding sequence is TGTGCCAGCAGTTACTCTGCGGGAGTGGCGGACGAGCAGTACTTC. As protein: CASSYSAGVADEQYF.

This clone was picked up one time. The gene calls are TRBV4-3 and TRBJ2-3; maybe TRBD2 (5 bases). With 0 bases removed from V and 2 bases from J, the gap between germline ends came to 12 bases. This CDR3 has 16 amino acids. Germline CDR1 and CDR2: LGHNA and YSLEER. CDR3 bases: TGCGCCAGCAGCCAAGATACGGAGCGGAACACAGATACGCAGTATTTT. As protein: CASSQDTERNTDTQYF.

V and J are TRBV4-3 and TRBJ2-1, with TRBD1 matching 9 bases. With 2 bases clipped from V and 6 bases from J, the junction kept 8 bases outside the gene matches. Germline V gene sequence: CDR1 LGHNA, CDR2 YSLEER. The CDR3 covers 16 residues. DNA of the CDR3: TGCGCCAGCAGCCAATTAGGAGGGACAGGGCGCAATGAGCAGTTCTTC. Its protein is CASSQLGGTGRNEQFF.

The rearrangement joins TRBV30 to TRBJ2-7, with 11 bases lining up with TRBD1. V lost 8 bases to trimming and J lost 3 bases; unmatched junction nucleotides: 3. Per germline, CDR1 GTSNPN and CDR2 SVGIG (reference sequence). This CDR3 is 12 amino acids long. The CDR3 nucleotides are TGTGCCGCGGGACAGGGGGTCTACGAGCAGTACTTC. Translated, it gives CAAGQGVYEQYF.

This chain uses TRBV5-1 with TRBJ2-1, with a possible D match to TRBD1 (6 bases). The CDR3 is 14 amino acids. V lost 2 bases and J 6 bases, leaving 12 bases between the germline ends. The V gene's germline CDR1 is SGHRS and CDR2 YFSETQ. The CDR3 reads CASSFRDTFNEQFF. DNA of the CDR3: TGCGCCAGCAGCTTTCGGGACACCTTCAATGAGCAGTTCTTC.

This clone occurred a few times. This chain links TRBV6-5 with TRBJ1-2; unclear D gene. CDR3 length: 13 residues. V gave up 2 bases and J gave up 2 bases, with 6 bases separating them. From germline, CDR1 is MNHEY and CDR2 SVGAGI. DNA of the CDR3: TGTGCCAGCAGTTACACAGACAACTATGGCTACACCTTC. It codes for CASSYTDNYGYTF.

This clone was picked up one time. V gene TRBV7-3 combines with J gene TRBJ2-2; TRBD1 aligns across 7 bases. Germline CDR1 SGHTA, CDR2 FQGTGA. The CDR3 consists of 14 residues. J lost 4 bases, V lost 6 bases, and 5 bases had no gene match. The DNA for the CDR3 is TGTGCCAGCAGTCGACAGGGATTCACCGGGGAGCTGTTTTTT. This encodes CASSRQGFTGELFF. Full variable domain (rest looked up from reference TRBV7-3 and TRBJ2-2): GAGVSQTPSNKVTEKGKYVELRCDPISGHTALYWYRQSLGQGPEFLIYFQGTGAADDSGLPNDRFFAVRPEGSVSTLKIQRTERGDSAVYLCASSRQGFTGELFFGEGSRLTVL.

This chain uses TRBV27 with TRBJ1-1; D might be TRBD1 (6 bases). V gave up 6 bases and J gave up 0 bases, with 11 bases separating them. The CDR3 extends over 14 amino acids. The germline V gene has CDR1 MNHEY and CDR2 SMNVEV (reference sequence). The CDR3 DNA reads TGTGCCAGCAGCCCGGACAGTATGAACACTGAAGCTTTCTTT. Protein sequence: CASSPDSMNTEAFF.

In DNA, the CDR3 is TGTGCCAGCAGCCCGCGGAATGAGGCTGAAGCTTTCTTT. It is translated as CASSPRNEAEAFF. V gene TRBV7-9 combines with J gene TRBJ1-1; no firm D call. V lost 5 bases, J lost 6 bases, and 13 bases lay in between. Germline-derived CDR1 and CDR2 are SEHNR and FQNEAQ (reference sequence). The CDR3 consists of 13 residues.

The CDR3 region is CASSSQATWGSNTEAFF. In DNA, the CDR3 is TGTGCCAGTAGCTCACAAGCTACTTGGGGCTCGAACACTGAAGCTTTCTTT. J is TRBJ1-1 and V is TRBV19; weak D call: TRBD1 (5 bases). V was cut by 6 bases and J by 1 base, with 21 bases left in between. Germline V gives CDR1 LNHDA, CDR2 SQIVND (reference sequence). The CDR3 length is 17 residues.

The count of this clone is one. CDR3 sequence reads: CASSQGPENEQFF. Here the CDR3 DNA reads TGTGCCAGCAGCCAGGGTCCGGAGAATGAGCAGTTCTTC. This sequence joins TRBV4-2 and TRBJ2-1; D is unresolved. This CDR3 is built from 13 residues. Germline values: CDR1 LGHNA, CDR2 YNFKEQ. Trimming cost V 3 bases and J 7 bases, with 10 bases left between them.